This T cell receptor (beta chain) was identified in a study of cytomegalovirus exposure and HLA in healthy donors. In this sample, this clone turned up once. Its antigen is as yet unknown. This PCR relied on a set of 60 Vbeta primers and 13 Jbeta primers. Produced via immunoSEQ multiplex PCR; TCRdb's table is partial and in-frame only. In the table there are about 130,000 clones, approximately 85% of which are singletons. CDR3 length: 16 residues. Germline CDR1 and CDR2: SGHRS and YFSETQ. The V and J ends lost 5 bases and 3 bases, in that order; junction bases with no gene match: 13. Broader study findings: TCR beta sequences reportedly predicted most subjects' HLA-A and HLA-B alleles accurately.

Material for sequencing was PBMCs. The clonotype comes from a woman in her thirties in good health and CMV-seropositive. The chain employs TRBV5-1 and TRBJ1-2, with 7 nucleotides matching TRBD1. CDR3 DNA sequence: TGCGCCAGCAGTCCCTCCTTTCCGACAGGGTACTATGGCTACACCTTC. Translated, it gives CASSPSFPTGYYGYTF.